Shown below are 31 T cell receptor beta chains from a single sample sequenced in a study of OX40 agonist ivuxolimab in advanced cancers. The protocol was immunoSEQ multiplex PCR, while the TCRdb copy is restricted to in-frame clones and leaves out a portion. The table records tens of thousands of clones, 75% to 95% of them present only once. The input for sequencing was CD4+ or CD8+ T cells sorted from blood, taken in a trial of the OX40 agonist ivuxolimab. The receptors were gathered from an adult with an advanced solid tumor such as melanoma, head and neck, liver or kidney cancer.

The chain combines TRBV28 with TRBJ1-1; D is unclear. The CDR3 runs 15 residues. Trimming shortened V by 4 bases and J by 0 bases, and 12 bases separated the two germline ends. Germline lookup yields CDR1 MDHEN and CDR2 SYDVKM. For the CDR3, the DNA is TGTGCCAGCAGTTCCCCGACGCACGTGAACACTGAAGCTTTCTTT. It specifies CASSSPTHVNTEAFF.

This rearrangement joins TRBV27 to TRBJ2-7; the D gene is possibly TRBD1 (6 bases). The CDR3 sequence is 15 residues long. Trimming took 3 bases from V and 0 from J, leaving 12 bases between them. Germline lookup yields CDR1 MNHEY and CDR2 SMNVEV (reference sequence). CDR3 protein: CASSFLGGASYEQYF. For the CDR3, the DNA is TGTGCCAGCAGTTTCCTAGGGGGAGCCTCCTACGAGCAGTACTTC.

In its sample, this clone was seen once. The chain combines TRBV7-8 with TRBJ2-1; D is unresolved. Trimming took 0 bases from V and 6 from J, leaving 9 bases between them. CDR3 length: 14 residues. Germline CDR1 is SGHVS and CDR2 is FQNEAQ. The CDR3 bases are TGTGCCAGCAGCTTAGCTGGGTTCGGCAATGAGCAGTTCTTC. Residues: CASSLAGFGNEQFF.

The chain recombines TRBV11-2 with TRBJ2-1; D call uncertain. From germline, CDR1 is SGHAT and CDR2 FQNNGV. The CDR3 is 17 residues long. The V end lost 0 bases, the J end lost 4 bases, and 16 bases lay between the germline ends. Written as DNA, the CDR3 is TGTGCCAGCAGCTTAGATAGGGATATTTGGTCTTACAATGAGCAGTTCTTC. Translation: CASSLDRDIWSYNEQFF. Variable domain in full (rest from reference TRBV11-2 and TRBJ2-1): EAGVAQSPRYKIIEKRQSVAFWCNPISGHATLYWYQQILGQGPKLLIQFQNNGVVDDSQLPKDRFSAERLKGVDSTLKIQPAKLEDSAVYLCASSLDRDIWSYNEQFFGPGTRLTVL.

The gene calls are TRBV7-9 and TRBJ1-1, with 7 bases identical to TRBD1. V was pared by 5 bases and J by 8 bases, with 5 bases of the junction left unmatched. The length of the CDR3 is 12 residues. Per germline, CDR1 SEHNR and CDR2 FQNEAQ (reference sequence). The CDR3 is CASSQGTAEAFF. The CDR3 DNA follows: TGTGCCAGCAGCCAAGGGACAGCCGAAGCTTTCTTT.

The chain uses TRBV12-5 and TRBJ2-5, with 13 positions matching TRBD2. Germline V CDR1 and CDR2: LGHNT, FRNRAP. After removal of 10 bases from V and 5 bases from J, the junction contained 4 bases not matched to a gene. The CDR3 is 13 amino acids. In DNA, the CDR3 is TGTGCTACCGGGACTAGCGGGGATGAGACCCAGTACTTC. Its translation is CATGTSGDETQYF.

DNA of the CDR3: TGCGCCAGCAGCTTTGATAGGAATGAGCAGTTCTTC. Translating gives CASSFDRNEQFF. The genes are TRBV5-1 and TRBJ2-1, with D hard to call. Germline V gives CDR1 SGHRS, CDR2 YFSETQ. Trimming cost V 2 bases and J 7 bases, with 7 bases left between them. This CDR3 has 12 amino acids.

The gene calls are TRBV4-1 and TRBJ1-1; no reliable D call. V was trimmed by 2 bases and J by 11 bases, leaving 24 bases between them. The CDR3 spans 16 residues. Germline assignment: CDR1 MGHRA and CDR2 YSYEKL. The CDR3 nucleotides read TGCGCCAGCAGCCAACATACGACAACCCATCCCTCTCCGGCTTTCTTT. It codes for CASSQHTTTHPSPAFF.

The chain links TRBV11-3 to TRBJ2-1; D gene unclear. The CDR3 loop spans 16 amino acids. V dropped 3 bases and J dropped 0 bases, with 12 bases sitting between them. The germline gives CDR1 SGHNT, CDR2 YENEEA. CDR3: CASSLDLSSSYNEQFF. DNA of the CDR3: TGTGCCAGCAGCTTGGACCTATCGAGCTCCTACAATGAGCAGTTCTTC.

The CDR3 loop reads CASSSEGYNEQFF. The CDR3 bases are TGTGCCAGCAGTTCGGAGGGTTACAATGAGCAGTTCTTC. The chain joins TRBV27 to TRBJ2-1, with a possible D match to TRBD2 (6 bases). Germline CDR1 MNHEY, CDR2 SMNVEV (reference sequence). Between the trimmed V and J ends, which lost 4 bases and 4 bases, there was a span of 8 bases. The CDR3 runs to 13 residues.

The chain employs TRBV12-5 and TRBJ1-1, with 8 bases matching TRBD1. V shed 4 bases, J shed 7 bases, and the junction held 2 bases outside the gene matches. Germline V gives CDR1 LGHNT, CDR2 FRNRAP. The CDR3 is 12 amino acids. The CDR3 nucleotides are TGTGCTAGTGGTTCGACAGGGGATGAAGCTTTCTTT. Amino acid sequence: CASGSTGDEAFF.

The chain recombines TRBV9 with TRBJ2-5, with D hard to call. The CDR3 has 14 amino acids. V was shortened by 0 bases and J by 3 bases, with 9 bases between the two germline ends. Germline V CDR1 and CDR2: SGDLS, YYNGEE. CDR3 coding DNA: TGTGCCAGCAGCGTAGGTAACAGAGAAGAGACCCAGTACTTC. Protein product: CASSVGNREETQYF.

The genes are TRBV5-4 and TRBJ2-3, with a tentative D call TRBD1 (6 bases). V lost 0 bases and J 3 bases, leaving 11 bases between the germline ends. The CDR3 extends over 15 amino acids. Germline CDR1 SGHNT, CDR2 YYREEE (reference sequence). The CDR3, as DNA: TGTGCCAGCAGCTTGGAAGGGGGAGTGACAGATACGCAGTATTTT. This translates into CASSLEGGVTDTQYF.

This rearrangement joins TRBV4-1 to TRBJ2-4, with no clear D. The V end lost 1 base, the J end lost 3 bases, and 13 bases lay between the germline ends. Germline CDR1 is MGHRA and CDR2 is YSYEKL. There are 16 residues in the CDR3. DNA for the CDR3: TGCGCCAGCAGCCAAGTTATAATCTATGACAAAAACATTCAGTACTTC. Translating gives CASSQVIIYDKNIQYF.

This rearrangement joins TRBV7-9 to TRBJ2-2; D remains ambiguous. There are 14 residues in the CDR3. The V gene's germline CDR1 is SEHNR and CDR2 FQNEAQ (reference sequence). V was trimmed by 1 base and J by 6 bases, leaving 9 bases between them. CDR3 in amino acids: CASSLVPSSGELFF. Written as DNA, the CDR3 is TGTGCCAGCAGCTTAGTCCCCAGTTCCGGGGAGCTGTTTTTT.

This chain links TRBV5-1 with TRBJ2-3, with a weak D call TRBD2 (6 bases). The V gene lost 3 bases and the J gene lost 8 bases, with 13 bases spanning the gap. CDR1 is SGHRS and CDR2 is YFSETQ in the germline V gene. CDR3 length: 13 residues. The CDR3 region has the DNA TGCGCCAGCAGCTCCCTGACTAGATCTACGCAGTATTTT. This sequence encodes CASSSLTRSTQYF.

V gene TRBV27 combines with J gene TRBJ2-5; TRBD2 matches 8 bases. The ends lost 4 bases at V and 2 bases at J; junction bases unmatched: 6. CDR1 and CDR2 (germline): MNHEY, SMNVEV (reference sequence). The CDR3 spans 15 residues. The CDR3 sequence is CASSSPGRGQETQYF. The CDR3 DNA reads as TGTGCCAGCAGTTCCCCCGGGAGGGGACAAGAGACCCAGTACTTC.

The chain uses TRBV14 and TRBJ2-7; 9 bases match TRBD1. Germline CDR1 SGHDN, CDR2 FVKESK. Trimming cost V 3 bases and J 4 bases; bases outside gene matches: 7. The CDR3 has 15 amino acids. The CDR3 reads CASSHANRGRYEQYF. CDR3 nucleotide sequence: TGTGCCAGCAGCCACGCAAACAGGGGGCGGTACGAGCAGTACTTC.

The V call is TRBV5-1, the J call TRBJ2-1, with TRBD1 as a possible D gene (5 bases). This CDR3 has 10 amino acids. The germline V gene encodes CDR1 SGHRS and CDR2 YFSETQ. V was cut by 5 bases and J by 9 bases, with 6 bases left in between. CDR3 protein: CASRGPEQFF. The CDR3, as DNA: TGCGCCAGCAGGGGGCCTGAGCAGTTCTTC. The full variable domain, its missing parts supplied by reference TRBV5-1 and TRBJ2-1, is KAGVTQTPRYLIKTRGQQVTLSCSPISGHRSVSWYQQTPGQGLQFLFEYFSETQRNKGNFPGRFSGRQFSNSRSEMNVSTLELGDSALYLCASRGPEQFFGPGTRLTVL.

This chain uses TRBV10-3 with TRBJ2-5, with D maybe TRBD1 (6 bases). V lost 0 bases and J 9 bases, leaving 17 bases between the germline ends. This CDR3 region has 15 residues. Per germline, CDR1 ENHRY and CDR2 SYGVKD. The CDR3 here is CAISESNGQSVPQYF. The CDR3 coding sequence is TGTGCCATCAGTGAGTCGAATGGACAGTCGGTCCCCCAGTACTTC.

The rearrangement joins TRBV5-1 to TRBJ2-1, with D perhaps given as TRBD1 or TRBD2 (5 bases each). V lost 5 bases to trimming and J lost 11 bases, with 26 bases between them. Germline V CDR1 and CDR2: SGHRS, YFSETQ. The CDR3 sequence is 16 residues long. The CDR3 nucleotides read TGCGCCAGCAGTCCTCTAGGGGTTGGGGATGGGACCCAGCAGTTCTTC. Its translation is CASSPLGVGDGTQQFF.

This chain joins TRBV7-9 and TRBJ1-5; TRBD1 matches at 9 bases. CDR3 length: 17 amino acids. Germline V CDR1 and CDR2: SEHNR, FQNEAQ (reference sequence). V was clipped by 1 base and J by 3 bases; unmatched bases: 7. CDR3 coding DNA: TGTGCCAGCAGCTTAGGAGGAGGGGACAGGGACAATCAGCCCCAGCATTTT. This translates into CASSLGGGDRDNQPQHF.

The genes are TRBV10-3 and TRBJ1-5; the match to TRBD1 covers 7 bases. Germline CDR1 and CDR2: ENHRY and SYGVKD. The CDR3 consists of 15 residues. The junction had 4 bases not matched to a gene; V was cut back by 5 bases and J by 0 bases. The chain's CDR3 is CAISRTGDSNQPQHF. The DNA for the CDR3 is TGTGCCATCAGTAGGACAGGAGATAGCAATCAGCCCCAGCATTTT.

This clone was observed a few times. This sample includes further DNA sequences coding for the same CDR3. The chain employs TRBV5-1 and TRBJ2-1, with TRBD2 matching over 12 bases. Germline V CDR1 and CDR2: SGHRS, YFSETQ. The CDR3 has 15 residues. V shed 4 bases and J 5 bases; nucleotides not matched to a gene: 4. This chain's CDR3 is CASSPRLAGDNEQFF. The CDR3 DNA reads TGCGCCAGCAGCCCCCGACTAGCGGGAGACAATGAGCAGTTCTTC.

The gene calls are TRBV7-2 and TRBJ2-3; 10 bases agree with TRBD1. The CDR3 length is 16 residues. CDR1 and CDR2 from the germline V gene are SGHTA and FQGNSA. The V gene end was trimmed by 5 bases and the J gene end by 2 bases; junction bases not matched to a gene: 7. In DNA form, the CDR3 reads TGTGCCAGCAGCCCCGACAGGGGGCGCCCCACAGATACGCAGTATTTT. Its protein is CASSPDRGRPTDTQYF. Full variable domain (rest looked up from reference TRBV7-2 and TRBJ2-3): GAGVSQSPSNKVTEKGKDVELRCDPISGHTALYWYRQSLGQGLEFLIYFQGNSAPDKSGLPSDRFSAERTGGSVSTLTIQRTQQEDSAVYLCASSPDRGRPTDTQYFGPGTRLTVL.

This clone occurred once. V is TRBV10-2 and J is TRBJ2-1; D assignment may be TRBD1 or TRBD2 (5 bases each). V lost 0 bases, J lost 8 bases, and 11 bases lay in between. The CDR3 length is 14 residues. Germline loops: CDR1 WSHSY, CDR2 SAAADI. The CDR3: CASSESRGRDEQFF. The CDR3 nucleotides are TGCGCCAGCAGTGAGTCTCGGGGACGGGATGAGCAGTTCTTC.

The rearrangement uses TRBV6-6 and TRBJ1-3; D ambiguous. In germline, CDR1 is MNHNY, CDR2 SVGAGI (reference sequence). V lost 5 bases and J lost 8, with 22 bases in between. CDR3 length equals 16 residues. The CDR3: CASSQYRAPSADTIYF. The CDR3 DNA reads TGTGCCAGCAGTCAATACCGGGCCCCATCCGCGGACACCATATATTTT.

The chain employs TRBV7-8 and TRBJ2-1; 10 bases match TRBD2. The CDR3 totals 15 residues. Per germline, CDR1 SGHVS and CDR2 FQNEAQ. With 1 base clipped from V and 8 bases from J, the junction kept 5 bases outside the gene matches. CDR3 sequence reads: CASSLVASGSDEQFF. CDR3 sequence (DNA): TGTGCCAGCAGCTTAGTGGCTAGCGGGAGCGATGAGCAGTTCTTC.

The V call is TRBV9, the J call TRBJ2-1; D is unresolved. CDR1 is SGDLS, CDR2 YYNGEE, per germline. Deletions cut 0 bases from V and 1 base from J, with 8 bases between. The CDR3 is made up of 15 amino acids. CDR3 nucleotides: TGTGCCAGCAGCGTAGCAGTGCGTTCCTACAATGAGCAGTTCTTC. This gives the protein CASSVAVRSYNEQFF.

The rearrangement links TRBV6-1 to TRBJ1-1, with a possible D match to TRBD1 (6 bases). In germline, CDR1 is MNHNS, CDR2 SASEGT. V was clipped by 3 bases and J by 0 bases, with 14 bases between them. The CDR3 has 16 residues. CDR3 in amino acids: CASSEGHIGVNTEAFF. The CDR3 region has the DNA TGTGCCAGCAGTGAGGGACACATCGGGGTGAACACTGAAGCTTTCTTT.

The chain recombines TRBV27 with TRBJ1-2, with D possibly TRBD1 on 6 matching bases. The ends were cut back, 2 bases at V and 3 bases at J, with 10 bases in the middle. Germline CDR1 and CDR2: MNHEY and SMNVEV (reference sequence). CDR3 length: 14 amino acids. CDR3 nucleotides: TGTGCCAGCAGTTTAGGCACAGGGTACTATGGCTACACCTTC. Its protein is CASSLGTGYYGYTF.